The rows below give T cell receptor beta chains drawn from one sample of a study of T cell responses to AZD1222 COVID-19 vaccine. Using immunoSEQ multiplex PCR, the repertoire was profiled, and TCRdb retains in-frame clones only, with some absent. This sample has about 99,000 clones, with around nine tenths found just once. The source material was peripheral blood, sampled on day 0 of AZD1222 vaccination. These receptors were taken from an adult in good health. Both conserved end residues are part of each CDR3. Fields, in order: J gene, V gene, clone size, CDR3 protein. Some rows mark clone size as missing; the rest say once, few, many or name a class of expanded clone.

j_call: TRBJ1-1
v_call: TRBV5-1
clone_size: -
cdr3_aa: CASSFRTTGSNTEAFF

j_call: TRBJ1-1
v_call: TRBV7-8
clone_size: -
cdr3_aa: CASSIGTATKEAFF

j_call: TRBJ2-2
v_call: TRBV11-3
clone_size: -
cdr3_aa: CASSLDRLGQKNTGELFF

j_call: TRBJ2-2
v_call: TRBV7-9
clone_size: once
cdr3_aa: CASSLAFGELFF

j_call: TRBJ2-7
v_call: TRBV30
clone_size: -
cdr3_aa: CAWSVQGGAGYF

j_call: TRBJ2-3
v_call: TRBV30
clone_size: -
cdr3_aa: CAWCSGRGDTQYF

j_call: TRBJ2-3
v_call: TRBV7-6
clone_size: -
cdr3_aa: CASSSPGTSGGADTQYF

j_call: TRBJ1-6
v_call: TRBV4-1
clone_size: -
cdr3_aa: CASSQVAGSGSYNSPLHF

j_call: TRBJ1-2
v_call: TRBV28
clone_size: -
cdr3_aa: CATGVQTGYTF

j_call: TRBJ1-1
v_call: TRBV4-3
clone_size: -
cdr3_aa: CASSQEHRGLSEAFF

j_call: TRBJ2-1
v_call: TRBV6-1
clone_size: -
cdr3_aa: CASSERGTYNEQFF

j_call: TRBJ1-4
v_call: TRBV19
clone_size: -
cdr3_aa: CASPPGRGLEKLFF

j_call: TRBJ2-3
v_call: TRBV19
clone_size: once
cdr3_aa: CASSTRGQASPDTQYF

j_call: TRBJ2-7
v_call: TRBV20-1
clone_size: once
cdr3_aa: CSAPGVTEQYF

j_call: TRBJ2-3
v_call: TRBV27
clone_size: -
cdr3_aa: CASTRTIGTGITDTQYF

j_call: TRBJ2-7
v_call: TRBV4-2
clone_size: -
cdr3_aa: CASSQDAGRGGYEQYF

j_call: TRBJ1-5
v_call: TRBV5-5
clone_size: -
cdr3_aa: CASSLNSQEQSSQHF

j_call: TRBJ1-2
v_call: TRBV30
clone_size: -
cdr3_aa: CAWSRPREGYGYTF

j_call: TRBJ1-1
v_call: TRBV11-1
clone_size: once
cdr3_aa: CASRQSGEAFF

j_call: TRBJ2-3
v_call: TRBV11-2
clone_size: -
cdr3_aa: CASSNPTDTQYF

j_call: TRBJ1-1
v_call: TRBV5-1
clone_size: -
cdr3_aa: CASSLKGRDTEAFF

j_call: TRBJ2-7
v_call: TRBV4-3
clone_size: -
cdr3_aa: CASSQVPTGPYEQYF

j_call: TRBJ2-7
v_call: TRBV27
clone_size: -
cdr3_aa: CASSLLGTSGIAYEQYF

j_call: TRBJ2-5
v_call: TRBV5-1
clone_size: once
cdr3_aa: CASSSTGGWETQYF

j_call: TRBJ2-7
v_call: TRBV27
clone_size: once
cdr3_aa: CASSSYSGLDSYEQYF

j_call: TRBJ2-2
v_call: TRBV4-2
clone_size: -
cdr3_aa: CASSQSPGLADTGELFF

j_call: TRBJ2-7
v_call: TRBV24-1
clone_size: once
cdr3_aa: CATSVLGYEQYF